Sequencing of this T cell receptor (beta chain) was carried out in a study of blood T cell repertoires in COVID-19. Looking at the study overall: There were acute and convalescent COVID-19 samples, and they came from the United States, Italy and Spain.

CDR3 size: 16 residues. V was cut by 0 bases and J by 5 bases, with 12 bases left in between. CDR1 is SGHRS and CDR2 is YFSETQ in the germline V gene. In terms of age and location, participants ranged from roughly 18 to 95 years and lived in under 30 US areas. Clones were sequenced by immunoSEQ multiplex PCR, and TCRdb holds only the in-frame ones, with some missing. The data show fewer than 250,000 clones, with around 90% seen just once and roughly 7.1% held by the top ten. The receptor was derived from a man aged 25 to 45 in a cohort exposed to, infected with or recovered from COVID-19 (not recorded which). The chain uses TRBV5-1 and TRBJ1-6; D uncertain. Specimen: PBMCs or T cells enriched from blood (not recorded which). The CDR3 loop reads CASSLGGSSNNSPLHF. The CDR3 DNA is TGCGCCAGCAGCTTGGGCGGGAGCTCTAATAATTCACCCCTCCACTTT. Combining the CDR3 with reference TRBV5-1 and TRBJ1-6 gives the whole variable domain KAGVTQTPRYLIKTRGQQVTLSCSPISGHRSVSWYQQTPGQGLQFLFEYFSETQRNKGNFPGRFSGRQFSNSRSEMNVSTLELGDSALYLCASSLGGSSNNSPLHFGNGTRLTVT.